These 26 T cell receptor beta chains originate from one sample sequenced in a study of early T cells in non-severe SARS-CoV-2 infection. TCRdb itself ran the 5' RACE reads through MiXCR, one entry per CDR3 protein. Among about 44,000 distinct CDR3 sequences listed, less than 15% were seen once. The source material was whole blood. These TCRs come from an adult who was a healthcare worker with PCR-confirmed SARS-CoV-2 infection or an uninfected control (not recorded which).

This clonotype was detected ten times or more. The chain recombines TRBV5-1 with TRBJ1-1, with a possible D match to TRBD1 (5 bases). Trimming removed 4 bases at V and 1 base at J, with 14 bases between. The germline gives CDR1 SGHRS, CDR2 YFSETQ. The CDR3 consists of 15 residues. The CDR3 nucleotides read TGCGCCAGCAGCAGGGAGGGGAACGAGAACACTGAAGCTTTCTTT. It yields the protein CASSREGNENTEAFF.

This clonotype was picked up many times. The chain carries TRBV7-2 and TRBJ1-3; no clear D gene. The CDR3 is made up of 15 amino acids. V was pared by 5 bases and J by 2 bases, with 13 bases between. Germline V gene sequence: CDR1 SGHTA, CDR2 FQGNSA. The CDR3 region is CASSLRPTAGNTIYF. The CDR3 DNA sequence: TGTGCCAGCAGCCTAAGACCCACGGCTGGAAACACCATATATTTT.

This clonotype appeared a few times. Since a much larger clone is just one base distant, this may be a read error. V gene TRBV16 combines with J gene TRBJ1-1; D not resolved. Germline V lookup: CDR1 KGHSY, CDR2 FQNENV. The CDR3 sequence is 15 residues long. CDR3 DNA sequence: TGTGTCAGCAGCCAAATACTCAGTAGGAACACTGAAGCTTTCTTT. Translated, it gives CVSSQILSRNTEAFF.

V and J are TRBV29-1 and TRBJ2-7; TRBD1 is a possible D gene (6 bases). V lost 7 bases, J lost 3 bases, and 13 bases lay in between. CDR3 length equals 12 residues. CDR1 and CDR2 from the germline V gene are SQVTM and ANQGSEA. The CDR3 DNA sequence: TGCAGCGCCGTTACAGGGAACTACGAGCAGTACTTC. Its protein product is CSAVTGNYEQYF.

This clonotype came up a few times. The V and J genes are TRBV20-1 and TRBJ2-1; TRBD2 agrees at 10 bases. Germline CDR1 DFQATT, CDR2 SNEGSKA (reference sequence). The junction had 15 bases not matched to a gene; V was cut back by 6 bases and J by 7 bases. The CDR3 runs to 16 residues. This CDR3 reads CSAARSGRQSNNEQFF. DNA for the CDR3: TGCAGTGCGGCCCGTAGCGGGAGGCAATCTAATAATGAGCAGTTCTTC.

Ten or more counts support this clonotype. In DNA, the CDR3 is TGCAGTGCTAGAGATTGGCTAGCGGGTACCAAAAACATTCAGTACTTC. This codes for CSARDWLAGTKNIQYF. This chain uses TRBV20-1 with TRBJ2-4, with 8 bases that match TRBD2. Trimming at V came to 0 bases and at J to 2 bases, leaving 6 bases not matched to a gene. CDR3 length: 16 amino acids. Germline V gene data show CDR1 as DFQATT and CDR2 as SNEGSKA (reference sequence).

This clonotype was recorded many times. This chain connects TRBV3-1 to TRBJ2-4, with D perhaps matching TRBD2 (5 bases). Trimming left V 5 bases short and J 0 bases short, with 17 bases between. This CDR3 is 17 amino acids long. Germline CDR1 reads LGHDT; CDR2 reads YNNKEL (reference sequence). The CDR3 region is CASSTRLATLAKNIQYF. CDR3 DNA sequence: TGTGCCAGCAGCACCCGGCTAGCTACCCTAGCCAAAAACATTCAGTACTTC.

In its sample, this clonotype was seen many times. The gene calls are TRBV4-1 and TRBJ1-5, with D tentatively TRBD1 (5 bases). The V end lost 3 bases, the J end lost 4 bases, and 16 bases lay between the germline ends. Germline values: CDR1 MGHRA, CDR2 YSYEKL. CDR3 length: 16 residues. The CDR3 loop is CASSQAGTLGNQPQHF. The CDR3 DNA reads as TGCGCCAGCAGCCAGGCCGGGACCCTGGGAAATCAGCCCCAGCATTTT.

This clonotype was recorded a few times. The chain recombines TRBV3-1 with TRBJ2-7, with a possible D match to TRBD1 (5 bases). Germline lookup yields CDR1 LGHDT and CDR2 YNNKEL (reference sequence). V was trimmed by 1 base and J by 3 bases, leaving 7 bases between them. This CDR3 spans 13 amino acids. CDR3 bases: TGTGCCAGCAGCCAAGTGCAGGGCTACGAGCAGTACTTC. Amino acid sequence: CASSQVQGYEQYF.

This clonotype has at least ten counts. The rearrangement joins TRBV6-2 or TRBV6-3 to TRBJ2-1; 16 bases match TRBD2. There are 14 residues in the CDR3. Germline values: CDR1 MNHEY, CDR2 SVGEGT. With 8 bases clipped from V and 9 bases from J, the junction kept 4 bases outside the gene matches. The CDR3 spells CASGGTSGRGEQFF. CDR3 nucleotide sequence: TGTGCCAGCGGAGGGACTAGCGGGAGGGGTGAGCAGTTCTTC.

The CDR3 is CASSSTSSGDLDEQFF. CDR3 DNA: TGCGCCAGCAGCTCTACCTCTAGCGGGGATTTAGATGAGCAGTTCTTC. This sequence joins TRBV5-1 and TRBJ2-1; 9 bases agree with TRBD2. There are 16 residues in the CDR3. V lost 3 bases to trimming and J lost 8 bases; unmatched junction nucleotides: 12. Per the germline V gene, CDR1 is SGHRS and CDR2 is YFSETQ.

This clonotype was recorded many times. The V call is TRBV29-1, the J call TRBJ1-1, with a possible D match to TRBD1 (5 bases). Germline loops: CDR1 SQVTM, CDR2 ANQGSEA. V lost 7 bases, J lost 4 bases, and 16 bases lay in between. The CDR3 spans 13 residues. CDR3: CSGIGAGATEAFF. CDR3 DNA sequence: TGCAGCGGCATAGGGGCCGGGGCCACTGAAGCTTTCTTT.

The chain has TRBV12-3 or TRBV12-4 and TRBJ2-3; D is tentatively TRBD1 or TRBD2 (5 bases each). The ends were cut back, 10 bases at V and 4 bases at J, with 18 bases in the middle. The CDR3 spans 14 residues. DNA of the CDR3: TGTGCCACCGGGGAGAGGGGCCCCGCAGATACGCAGTATTTT. Protein product: CATGERGPADTQYF.

V gene TRBV7-9 combines with J gene TRBJ2-7; D gene ambiguous. Trimming took 5 bases from V and 2 from J, leaving 4 bases between them. CDR3 length: 11 residues. The germline V gene encodes CDR1 SEHNR and CDR2 FQNEAQ (reference sequence). CDR3 nucleotide sequence: TGTGCCAGCAGCGATGCCTACGAGCAGTACTTC. Its translation is CASSDAYEQYF.

The V and J genes are TRBV4-1 and TRBJ2-7, with 7 bases that match TRBD1. V shed 5 bases, J shed 6 bases, and the junction held 16 bases outside the gene matches. The CDR3 is 16 amino acids. CDR1 and CDR2 from the germline V gene are MGHRA and YSYEKL. Here the CDR3 reads CASSYTPGTAKPEQYF. DNA for the CDR3: TGCGCCAGCAGCTACACCCCCGGGACAGCAAAACCCGAGCAGTACTTC.

This clonotype was seen ten or more times. The chain combines TRBV7-2 with TRBJ2-3, with 10 bases identical to TRBD2. From germline, CDR1 is SGHTA and CDR2 FQGNSA. Unmatched junction bases numbered 8, after V lost 8 bases and J lost 3 bases. The CDR3 totals 15 residues. The CDR3 region is CASCRSGRRTDTQYF. The CDR3, as DNA: TGTGCCAGCTGCCGTAGCGGGAGGAGGACAGATACGCAGTATTTT.

In this sample, this clonotype turned up a few times. The rearrangement uses TRBV2 and TRBJ2-7, with TRBD2 matching over 11 bases. V lost 5 bases and J lost 5; bases outside the gene matches: 2. Germline V lookup: CDR1 SNHLY, CDR2 FYNNEI. The length of the CDR3 is 13 residues. CDR3 bases: TGTGCCAGCAGTCCGGGACTAGCGGACGAGCAGTACTTC. Protein: CASSPGLADEQYF.

This clonotype turned up a few times. The DNA for the CDR3 is TGTGCCAGCAGCTCACAGGGTGAAGAGACCCAGTACTTC. Translating gives CASSSQGEETQYF. V is TRBV7-9 and J is TRBJ2-5; possibly TRBD1 for D (6 bases). Trimming shortened V by 4 bases and J by 3 bases, and 9 bases separated the two germline ends. Germline V gives CDR1 SEHNR, CDR2 FQNEAQ (reference sequence). The CDR3 runs 13 residues.

This clonotype was found a few times. The chain joins TRBV6-2 or TRBV6-3 to TRBJ1-1; 7 nucleotides line up with TRBD1. The V gene end was trimmed by 2 bases and the J gene end by 4 bases; junction bases not matched to a gene: 4. The CDR3 has 14 residues. CDR1 and CDR2 from the germline V gene are MNHEY and SVGEGT. In DNA form, the CDR3 reads TGTGCCAGCAGTTACCTTCCAGGGGGCACTGAAGCTTTCTTT. As protein: CASSYLPGGTEAFF.

This clonotype was counted at least ten times. CDR3 in amino acids: CASSQVGSDTEAFF. CDR3 sequence (DNA): TGTGCCAGCAGCCAAGTAGGGTCCGACACTGAAGCTTTCTTT. This rearrangement joins TRBV4-2 to TRBJ1-1; no definite D call. This CDR3 contains 14 residues. Germline lookup yields CDR1 LGHNA and CDR2 YNFKEQ. V lost 1 base and J 3 bases, leaving 9 bases between the germline ends.

This clonotype came up a few times. The chain is built from TRBV2 and TRBJ2-5, with D possibly TRBD2 on 5 matching bases. V was cut by 4 bases and J by 5 bases, with 8 bases left in between. This CDR3 has 12 amino acids. Germline loops: CDR1 SNHLY, CDR2 FYNNEI. The DNA for the CDR3 is TGTGCCAGCAGTGCCCGCGGGGAGACCCAGTACTTC. This sequence encodes CASSARGETQYF.

The table lists this clonotype with many counts. J is TRBJ2-4 and V is TRBV6-1; D may correspond to TRBD1 or TRBD2 (5 bases each). Germline V gene sequence: CDR1 MNHNS, CDR2 SASEGT. Trimming removed 7 bases from V and 8 bases from J, with 12 bases in between. There are 12 residues in the CDR3. The CDR3 here is CASKGWGDIQYF. CDR3 DNA: TGTGCCAGCAAGGGGTGGGGAGACATTCAGTACTTC.

This chain links TRBV28 with TRBJ2-7; tentatively, D is TRBD1 or TRBD2 (5 bases each). Trimming took off 2 bases at V and 3 bases at J, with 11 bases between the two ends. Germline CDR1 is MDHEN and CDR2 is SYDVKM. The CDR3 consists of 14 residues. CDR3 bases: TGTGCCAGCAGTTTAAATCGGGGCTACTACGAGCAGTACTTC. The encoded protein is CASSLNRGYYEQYF.

The chain carries TRBV14 and TRBJ2-1, with TRBD2 matching 13 bases. The CDR3 runs to 13 residues. The V gene's germline CDR1 is SGHDN and CDR2 FVKESK. V lost 9 bases, J lost 6 bases, and 2 bases stayed unmatched. The CDR3 spells CASRLAGGNEQFF. As DNA, the CDR3 is TGTGCCAGTCGACTAGCGGGAGGCAATGAGCAGTTCTTC.

The V call is TRBV5-6, the J call TRBJ2-7, with D perhaps TRBD1 (6 bases). The CDR3 has 15 residues. Trimming stripped 0 bases from V and 2 bases from J, with 12 bases between. Per germline, CDR1 SGHDT and CDR2 YYEEEE. The CDR3 nucleotides are TGTGCCAGCAGCTTGGCAGGGGCAAGGGCCTACGAGCAGTACTTC. This sequence encodes CASSLAGARAYEQYF.

This clonotype was counted at least ten times. CDR3 bases: TGTGCCAGCAGTTACCCGGACGGAAGGGGGGAAAAACTGTTTTTT. Its protein product is CASSYPDGRGEKLFF. The rearrangement uses TRBV6-6 and TRBJ1-4; TRBD1 might be the D (6 bases). Germline assignment: CDR1 MNHNY and CDR2 SVGAGI (reference sequence). The length of the CDR3 is 15 residues. With 2 bases removed from V and 8 bases from J, the gap between germline ends came to 15 bases.